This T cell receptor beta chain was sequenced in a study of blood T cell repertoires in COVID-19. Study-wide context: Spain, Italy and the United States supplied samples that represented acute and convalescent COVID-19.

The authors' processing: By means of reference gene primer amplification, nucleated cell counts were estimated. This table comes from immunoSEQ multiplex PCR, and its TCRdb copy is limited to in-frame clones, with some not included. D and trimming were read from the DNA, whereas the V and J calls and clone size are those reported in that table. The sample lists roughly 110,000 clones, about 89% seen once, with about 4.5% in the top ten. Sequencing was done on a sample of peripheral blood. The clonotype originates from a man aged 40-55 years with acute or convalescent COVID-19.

CDR3 loop: CASSLSRASGRYEQYF. Here the CDR3 DNA reads TGTGCCAGCAGTTTATCGAGGGCTAGCGGGAGGTACGAGCAGTACTTC. V gene TRBV27 combines with J gene TRBJ2-7, with 11 bases that match TRBD2. The trim removed 0 bases at V and 4 bases at J, leaving 5 bases unmatched. The CDR3 is 16 residues long. The V gene's germline CDR1 is MNHEY and CDR2 SMNVEV (reference sequence).